These 22 T cell receptor beta chains came from one sample sequenced in a study of cytomegalovirus exposure and HLA in healthy donors (dated by TCRdb to 2016 to 2017). The method was the immunoSEQ multiplex PCR assay. The multiplex PCR relied on a mix of 60 forward primers for TCR Vbeta segments and 13 reverse primers for TCR Jbeta segments. TCRdb took this table from immuneACCESS and kept in-frame rearrangements with V and J called. Such tables lack part of the clones; where checked against another copy, unresolved V genes explain under half of the gap, and the rest is unexplained. The sample table shows some 120,000 clones, and 65% to 80% are seen once. The ten largest clones represent about 13% of the sample. Source material: PBMCs. The receptors were gathered from a woman aged 40 to 50 in good health and CMV-seropositive.

This chain uses TRBV7-3 with TRBJ2-2, with 10 bases lining up with TRBD2. Trimming at V came to 4 bases and at J to 6 bases, leaving 20 bases not matched to a gene. The CDR3 is 20 residues long. Germline V gene lookup returns CDR1 SGHTA and CDR2 FQGTGA. CDR3 in DNA: TGTGCCAGCAGCTCCGGACCGGTGGGCGACAGCGGGAGGGGATCCGGGGAGCTGTTTTTT. Amino acid sequence: CASSSGPVGDSGRGSGELFF.

The rearrangement uses TRBV19 and TRBJ1-1; 8 bases align to TRBD1. Germline V gene sequence: CDR1 LNHDA, CDR2 SQIVND (reference sequence). The CDR3 has 15 amino acids. V gave up 5 bases and J gave up 1 base; unmatched junction bases: 6. CDR3 nucleotide sequence: TGTGCCAGTAGTGGGACAGGCCCTTGGAACACTGAAGCTTTCTTT. As protein: CASSGTGPWNTEAFF.

The chain combines TRBV2 with TRBJ1-5, with 8 positions matching TRBD1. The trim removed 3 bases at V and 11 bases at J, leaving 9 bases unmatched. Germline-derived CDR1 and CDR2 are SNHLY and FYNNEI. This CDR3 comprises 14 residues. CDR3: CASSDPGTGGAQHF. DNA for the CDR3: TGTGCCAGCAGTGACCCCGGGACAGGTGGAGCCCAGCATTTT.

This clone was counted only a few times. The CDR3 region is CASSVLLGQGNQPQHF. For the CDR3, the DNA is TGTGCCAGCAGTGTTTTATTAGGACAGGGTAATCAGCCCCAGCATTTT. This rearrangement joins TRBV28 to TRBJ1-5, with TRBD1 matching over 8 bases. Germline V gives CDR1 MDHEN, CDR2 SYDVKM. The length of the CDR3 is 16 residues. V trimming: 5 bases; J trimming: 4 bases; junction bases outside the gene matches: 10. Together with reference TRBV28 and TRBJ1-5, the CDR3 gives the full variable domain: DVKVTQSSRYLVKRTGEKVFLECVQDMDHENMFWYRQDPGLGLRLIYFSYDVKMKEKGDIPEGYSVSREKKERFSLILESASTNQTSMYLCASSVLLGQGNQPQHFGDGTRLSIL.

The chain has TRBV19 and TRBJ1-5, with no clear D. The germline gives CDR1 LNHDA, CDR2 SQIVND (reference sequence). Trimming removed 4 bases from V and 4 bases from J, with 11 bases in between. The CDR3 is 14 residues long. DNA for the CDR3: TGTGCCAGTAGTAAAAGGGAGGTTAATCAGCCCCAGCATTTT. Protein: CASSKREVNQPQHF. The full variable domain, with the rest looked up from reference TRBV19 and TRBJ1-5, is DGGITQSPKYLFRKEGQNVTLSCEQNLNHDAMYWYRQDPGQGLRLIYYSQIVNDFQKGDIAEGYSVSREKKESFPLTVTSAQKNPTAFYLCASSKREVNQPQHFGDGTRLSIL.

This CDR3 reads CASSPNQGGTEAFF. The CDR3 DNA sequence: TGCGCCAGCAGCCCCAACCAGGGAGGGACTGAAGCTTTCTTT. The chain has TRBV4-1 and TRBJ1-1, with D maybe TRBD1 (5 bases). CDR3 length equals 14 residues. Germline V lookup: CDR1 MGHRA, CDR2 YSYEKL. V gave up 4 bases and J gave up 5 bases, with 14 bases separating them.

The V and J genes are TRBV5-1 and TRBJ1-3; tentative D call: TRBD1 (6 bases). The V end lost 4 bases, the J end lost 5 bases, and 19 bases lay between the germline ends. CDR3 size: 16 residues. CDR1 is SGHRS, CDR2 YFSETQ, per germline. The CDR3 sequence is CASSNSGTSPRNTIYF. The DNA of the CDR3 is TGCGCCAGCAGCAACTCCGGGACATCCCCCCGAAACACCATATATTTT.

The chain employs TRBV18 and TRBJ1-1, with 8 bases aligning to TRBD1. The length of the CDR3 is 17 residues. Unmatched junction bases numbered 9, after V lost 2 bases and J lost 1 base. Germline CDR1 reads KGHSH; CDR2 reads LQKENI. The CDR3 sequence: CASSPGQGARKNTEAFF. In DNA, the CDR3 is TGTGCCAGCTCACCAGGTCAGGGGGCCAGGAAGAACACTGAAGCTTTCTTT.

This clone was seen a few times. The chain employs TRBV28 and TRBJ1-5, with D hard to call. Germline values: CDR1 MDHEN, CDR2 SYDVKM. The CDR3 is 17 residues long. V was trimmed by 0 bases and J by 0 bases, leaving 12 bases between them. CDR3: CASSLWSTSYSNQPQHF. The CDR3 nucleotides read TGTGCCAGCAGTTTATGGTCCACCTCCTATAGCAATCAGCCCCAGCATTTT.

This clone occurred once. The chain has TRBV30 and TRBJ1-2; D remains unclear. V gave up 2 bases and J gave up 6 bases, with 13 bases separating them. The CDR3 runs 13 residues. Per the germline V gene, CDR1 is GTSNPN and CDR2 is SVGIG (reference sequence). The DNA of the CDR3 is TGTGCCTGGAGTTACTCCCATAGTAATGGCTACACCTTC. Residues: CAWSYSHSNGYTF. Drawing the rest from reference TRBV30 and TRBJ1-2, the complete variable domain is SQTIHQWPATLVQPVGSPLSLECTVEGTSNPNLYWYRQAAGRGLQLLFYSVGIGQISSEVPQNLSASRPQDRQFILSSKKLLLSDSGFYLCAWSYSHSNGYTFGSGTRLTVV.

This chain uses TRBV5-1 with TRBJ2-3, with TRBD2 matching over 11 bases. Germline V lookup: CDR1 SGHRS, CDR2 YFSETQ. The CDR3 contains 16 residues. With 4 bases clipped from V and 2 bases from J, the junction kept 6 bases outside the gene matches. The CDR3 region has the DNA TGCGCCAGCAGCCTCCCGACTAGCGGGACCACAGATACGCAGTATTTT. Translated, it gives CASSLPTSGTTDTQYF.

V gene TRBV28 combines with J gene TRBJ1-5; D possibly corresponds to TRBD1 (5 bases). The V gene lost 2 bases and the J gene lost 5 bases, with 16 bases spanning the gap. This CDR3 is 16 amino acids long. Germline V CDR1 and CDR2: MDHEN, SYDVKM. This chain's CDR3 is CASSLRGYGEYQPQHF. Written as DNA, the CDR3 is TGTGCCAGCAGTTTACGGGGGTACGGGGAGTATCAGCCCCAGCATTTT. Full variable domain (rest looked up from reference TRBV28 and TRBJ1-5): DVKVTQSSRYLVKRTGEKVFLECVQDMDHENMFWYRQDPGLGLRLIYFSYDVKMKEKGDIPEGYSVSREKKERFSLILESASTNQTSMYLCASSLRGYGEYQPQHFGDGTRLSIL.

This chain uses TRBV10-2 with TRBJ2-7, with 13 bases identical to TRBD2. The germline gives CDR1 WSHSY, CDR2 SAAADI. With V trimmed by 8 bases and J by 3 bases, 4 bases remained unmatched. The CDR3 has 14 residues. In DNA form, the CDR3 reads TGCGCCAGCGGGACTAGCGGGAACGTCTACGAGCAGTACTTC. Residues: CASGTSGNVYEQYF.

The chain combines TRBV28 with TRBJ2-2, with TRBD1 identical over 9 bases. The ends lost 5 bases at V and 5 bases at J; junction bases unmatched: 9. The CDR3 consists of 16 residues. Germline V gives CDR1 MDHEN, CDR2 SYDVKM. This CDR3 is CASSPYRGRATGELFF. DNA of the CDR3: TGTGCCAGCAGTCCATACAGGGGGCGCGCGACCGGGGAGCTGTTTTTT.

The chain employs TRBV19 and TRBJ1-3, with a tentative D call TRBD1 (5 bases). V lost 4 bases and J lost 4, with 8 bases in between. Germline CDR1 LNHDA, CDR2 SQIVND (reference sequence). The CDR3 contains 13 residues. CDR3 sequence reads: CASSSGQGNTIYF. The CDR3, as DNA: TGTGCCAGTAGTAGCGGACAAGGAAACACCATATATTTT.

The V and J genes are TRBV30 and TRBJ2-7; D possibly corresponds to TRBD1 (6 bases). The CDR3 is 13 amino acids. Germline CDR1 and CDR2: GTSNPN and SVGIG (reference sequence). V was trimmed by 4 bases and J by 3 bases, leaving 13 bases between them. CDR3 sequence reads: CAWIGDTGYEQYF. CDR3 sequence (DNA): TGTGCCTGGATAGGGGACACAGGCTACGAGCAGTACTTC.

CDR3 loop: CASSPDFGLRNNYGYTF. In nucleotides, the CDR3 is TGTGCCAGCTCACCAGATTTTGGCCTCCGAAACAACTATGGCTACACCTTC. The J gene is TRBJ1-2, the V gene TRBV18; no clear D. CDR1 and CDR2 from the germline V gene are KGHSH and LQKENI. The CDR3 has 17 residues. V was shortened by 2 bases and J by 2 bases, with 18 bases between the two germline ends.

The CDR3 region has the DNA TGTGCCAGCAGCCAAGATAGCATGGGTAGGAACATTCAGTACTTC. Translating gives CASSQDSMGRNIQYF. This sequence joins TRBV4-2 and TRBJ2-4; D remains unclear. Trimming removed 0 bases at V and 7 bases at J, with 13 bases between. Germline values: CDR1 LGHNA, CDR2 YNFKEQ. The CDR3 length is 15 residues.

The V and J genes are TRBV7-6 and TRBJ1-1, with TRBD1 matching 7 bases. This CDR3 has 13 residues. CDR1 and CDR2 from the germline V gene are SGHVS and FNYEAQ. The trim removed 6 bases at V and 1 base at J, leaving 2 bases unmatched. CDR3 protein: CASSGTENTEAFF. In nucleotides, the CDR3 is TGTGCCAGCAGTGGGACAGAGAACACTGAAGCTTTCTTT.

The chain uses TRBV30 and TRBJ1-3; D unresolved. Deletions cut 0 bases from V and 0 bases from J, with 18 bases between. CDR1 and CDR2 (germline): GTSNPN, SVGIG (reference sequence). CDR3 length: 18 amino acids. Here the CDR3 DNA reads TGTGCCTGGAGTGTATTACACCGTCAGGCCAGCTCTGGAAACACCATATATTTT. It codes for CAWSVLHRQASSGNTIYF.

This clone was observed a handful of times. The chain employs TRBV5-1 and TRBJ2-3; 11 bases align to TRBD2. The CDR3 length is 16 residues. V dropped 4 bases and J dropped 1; count of bases not matched to a gene: 5. Germline loops: CDR1 SGHRS, CDR2 YFSETQ. DNA of the CDR3: TGCGCCAGCAGCCTTAGCGGGAGGGACCGCACAGATACGCAGTATTTT. Translated, it gives CASSLSGRDRTDTQYF.

V gene TRBV5-1 combines with J gene TRBJ2-6; 9 bases are a match to TRBD1. With V trimmed by 7 bases and J by 0 bases, 5 bases remained unmatched. The CDR3 sequence is 16 residues long. The germline V gene has CDR1 SGHRS and CDR2 YFSETQ. CDR3 sequence: CASAGTGYSGANVLTF. The CDR3 DNA is TGCGCCAGCGCCGGGACAGGGTACTCTGGGGCCAACGTCCTGACTTTC.